This T cell receptor (beta chain) was recovered during a study of blood T cell repertoires in COVID-19 (dated by TCRdb to 2019 to 2021). Regarding the study in general: The collaborator samples originated in the United States, Italy and Spain and spanned the acute and convalescent phases of COVID-19. The prospective study material was composed of cDNA or gDNA derived from T cells, B-cell-depleted T cells, or PBMCs. The dataset comprised deeply sampled blood TCRbeta repertoires from subjects exposed to, actively infected with, or recovered from COVID-19. A freely available public database, intended as a resource for researchers studying the immune response to SARS-CoV-2, is where the repertoires were released. Samples were obtained from the ongoing ImmuneRACE study (first 160 participants) and from about 1,300 subjects provided by 6 global collaborators. The sample metadata nearly always contained a de-identified subject ID, COVID-19 status, age in years and sex. HLA class I and class II types, where available, came from metadata supplied by the sample provider rather than from assay-based typing. Points the paper makes about the study in general: The amount of clinical and demographic metadata varied by source and participant and was provided uncurated.

Another Seattle source contributed samples from volunteer blood donors who had recovered from COVID-19. The collaborating institutions used their own protocols to collect whole blood in K2EDTA tubes. For TCRbeta analysis, collaborators shipped samples in one of three forms: frozen whole blood, isolated PBMCs, or DNA extracted from either of those sample types. For this clone: Its antigen is still unknown. No clone much larger than this one lies a single base away; base qualities are absent.

The immunoSEQ Assay, a bias-controlled multiplex PCR, was used to amplify TCRbeta CDR3 regions from genomic DNA. The paper's processing steps were these. The number of nucleated cells in each sample was estimated from the amplification of reference gene primers within the assay. To quantify the absolute abundance of each unique TCRbeta CDR3 rearrangement, sequence reads were collapsed and filtered. For each sample, productive Simpson clonality was calculated as the square root of Simpson's diversity index over productive rearrangements. Entries here come from immuneACCESS through TCRdb and include only in-frame sequences with V and J called. Some clones fail to appear in such tables; in the studies checked, an unresolved V gene covers under half of the shortfall, and the cause of the remainder is unknown. V, J and clone size were drawn from that table, and D and trimming were deduced from the DNA. The sample table contains approximately 190,000 clones; only one count was recorded for over 75% of them. Roughly 6.2% of the sample belongs to the ten largest clones.

The origin of this receptor is a woman aged 35 to 49 who had recovered from COVID-19. Source material: peripheral blood.

The nucleotide sequence is TGTGCCAGCAGCCACGGCTTTTGGGACACCTATAATTCACCCCTCCACTTT. Its translation is CASSHGFWDTYNSPLHF. The receptor chain draws on TRBV25-1 and TRBJ1-6; the best D guess is TRBD1, with 6 bases matching. V is reduced by 6 bases and J by 2 bases, leaving a spacing of 17 bases between them. CDR1 MGHDK and CDR2 SYGVNS are derived from the germline V gene. Taken from cysteine to phenylalanine, the CDR3 has 17 residues. Only the CDR3 region is kept as DNA, spanning 51 bases read in frame from base 1.